Sequencing of this T cell receptor (beta chain) was carried out in a study of early T cells in non-severe SARS-CoV-2 infection. In the study overall: RNA in bulk from unsorted whole blood was sequenced, and chains were unpaired.

This clonotype was detected many times. No antigen is known for it. The CDR3 spans 13 residues. V gave up 0 bases and J gave up 5 bases, with 7 bases separating them. Study results and limitations: Anti-spike CD8 responses were favored in VDJdb matching, and private and CD4 specificities were missed.

Unique molecular identifiers were added to individual cDNA molecules. TCRdb called the 5' RACE reads again in MiXCR, with one record for every CDR3 protein. Of tens of thousands of distinct CDR3 sequences listed, roughly 13% are singletons. This sequence joins TRBV12-3 or TRBV12-4 and TRBJ1-2; TRBD1 might be the D (6 bases). This TCR was recovered from an adult who was a healthcare worker with PCR-confirmed SARS-CoV-2 infection or an uninfected control (not recorded which). The sample taken for sequencing was whole blood. The CDR3 DNA sequence: TGTGCCAGCAGTTTAGCGGGGGCATATGGCTACACCTTC. Translated, it gives CASSLAGAYGYTF.